A selection of T cell receptor beta chains follows, all from one sample in a study of beta chain features in type 1 diabetes. Using immunoSEQ multiplex PCR, the repertoire was profiled, and TCRdb retains in-frame clones only, with some absent. The sample contains some 350,000 clones, 9.6% of which appear only once. Sequencing input: central memory CD4+ T cells from blood. Receptors originate from a man aged 25-45 years with type 1 diabetes. Each CDR3 is given with its conserved first and last residue. The order of the fields is clone size, J gene, D gene, V gene, CDR3 DNA, CDR3 protein. A D gene is named only where the DNA matches it firmly. Rows give clone size only sometimes, using once, few, many, or a class for an expanded clone.

NA | TRBJ2-1 | NA | TRBV7-2 | TGTGCCAGCAGCCCCCGTGCAGCCAACAATGAGCAGTTCTTC | CASSPRAANNEQFF
few | TRBJ2-2 | NA | TRBV6-1 | TGTGCCATCAGTGATGTTTTGGACAGCGGGAACACCGGGGAGCTGTTTTTT | CAISDVLDSGNTGELFF
few | TRBJ2-7 | NA | TRBV7-2 | TGTGCCAGCAGCTTAGGAGTGGGAGGAGGGGCCTACGAGCAGTACTTC | CASSLGVGGGAYEQYF
few | TRBJ2-7 | NA | TRBV9 | TGTGCCAGCAGCGTAGGGGACGGCTACGAGCAGTACTTC | CASSVGDGYEQYF
once | TRBJ2-2 | NA | TRBV5-1 | TGCGCCAGCAGCTCTGGGACTCTTGCTAACACCGGGGAGCTGTTTTTT | CASSSGTLANTGELFF
NA | TRBJ2-5 | NA | TRBV7-2 | TGTGCCAGCAGCTTATGGGGCTCACAAGAGACCCAGTACTTC | CASSLWGSQETQYF
NA | TRBJ1-1 | TRBD1 | TRBV10-3 | TGTGCCAGCAGGGGGGACGTCACTGAAGCTTTCTTT | CASRGDVTEAFF
NA | TRBJ2-6 | NA | TRBV19 | TGTGCCAGTCGCGATAGGGTAGGCTCTGGGGCCAACGTCCTGACTTTC | CASRDRVGSGANVLTF
NA | TRBJ2-3 | TRBD2 | TRBV5-4 | TGTGCCAGCAGCATGGGGGGGTCTAGCACAGATACGCAGTATTTT | CASSMGGSSTDTQYF
few | TRBJ2-5 | NA | TRBV7-9 | TGTGCCAGCAGGGAACAGGGATTACAAGAGACCCAGTACTTC | CASREQGLQETQYF
NA | TRBJ2-7 | NA | TRBV5-5 | TGTGCCAGCAGCTCTACCCCACAGGGACGAAAGCAGTACTTC | CASSSTPQGRKQYF
many | TRBJ1-1 | NA | TRBV19 | TGTGCCAGTAGTGCGTCGGGACGCCCGTTAGAAGCTTTCTTT | CASSASGRPLEAFF
few | TRBJ1-1 | NA | TRBV15 | TGTGCCACCAGCAGAGAGGGGGGAAATAGGAACACTGAAGCTTTCTTT | CATSREGGNRNTEAFF
NA | TRBJ2-3 | NA | TRBV7-2 | TGTGCCAGCAGAGACCAGGGAAGCACAGATACGCAGTATTTT | CASRDQGSTDTQYF
few | TRBJ2-7 | NA | TRBV29-1 | TGCAGCGCTAGCGGGACAGGGACTTACGAGCAGTACTTC | CSASGTGTYEQYF
NA | TRBJ2-6 | NA | TRBV4-3 | TGCGCCAGCAGCCTTTACGCGGGGGCTAGCTCTGGGGCCAACGTCCTGACTTTC | CASSLYAGASSGANVLTF
medium-sized | TRBJ1-4 | NA | TRBV10-3 | TGTGCCACCTTACAGGCACCTGGAGAAAAACTGTTTTTT | CATLQAPGEKLFF
few | TRBJ2-7 | TRBD1 | TRBV7-2 | TGTGCCAGCAGCTTAGGCAGGGGGCGCCACGAGCAGTACTTC | CASSLGRGRHEQYF